The next 6 T cell receptor beta chains were all read from a single sample in a study of Graves' ophthalmopathy and Graves' hyperthyroidism. Amplification targeted the TCR beta CDR3 regions, with RNA transcripts as the source material. Investigators did first-round RT-PCR with HTBI primers, then second-round multiplex PCR. TCRdb re-called the multiplex PCR reads through MiXCR, storing one row per CDR3 protein. Among 350,000 to 400,000 distinct CDR3 sequences listed, around 19% were seen once. The sequenced sample consisted of peripheral blood. Receptors were obtained from a woman between 18 and 30 years old with Graves' ophthalmopathy.

This clonotype came up many times. The rearrangement joins TRBV6-2 or TRBV6-3 to TRBJ1-1; the match to TRBD1 covers 9 bases. The CDR3 covers 14 residues. CDR1 and CDR2 from the germline V gene are MNHEY and SVGEGT. V shed 2 bases, J shed 5 bases, and the junction held 3 bases outside the gene matches. The CDR3 protein is CASSYPDRGTEAFF. The CDR3 DNA reads as TGTGCCAGCAGTTACCCTGACAGGGGGACTGAAGCTTTCTTT.

This clonotype was detected many times. Because it lacks the conserved phenylalanine or tryptophan at the end, this CDR3 is likely a read error. The gene calls are TRBV28 and TRBJ1-6, with D uncertain. There are 15 residues in the CDR3. Germline V lookup: CDR1 MDHEN, CDR2 SYDVKM. Trimming cost V 6 bases and J 5 bases, with 14 bases left between them. CDR3 sequence (DNA): TGTGCCAGCAGCTCGAGCGCGTTAAATAATTCACCCCTCCACTCT. Its translation: CASSSSALNNSPLHS.

This clonotype turned up a few times. The CDR3 DNA reads TGTGCCAGCAGTTTGATAGCGGGAGGGGAAGAGACCCAGTACTTC. Protein: CASSLIAGGEETQYF. The V gene is TRBV28, the J gene TRBJ2-5; 11 bases agree with TRBD2. Germline V gene lookup returns CDR1 MDHEN and CDR2 SYDVKM. This CDR3 spans 15 amino acids. Trimming took 3 bases from V and 3 from J; bases not matched to a gene: 3.

This clonotype was seen ten or more times. J is TRBJ2-6 and V is TRBV11-2; no definite D call. V was pared by 6 bases and J by 6 bases, with 15 bases between. There are 15 residues in the CDR3. Germline CDR1 SGHAT, CDR2 FQNNGV. The CDR3 DNA sequence: TGTGCCAGCAGGCACGTAGGAAGGGCGGCCAACGTCCTGACTTTC. Translated, it gives CASRHVGRAANVLTF. The entire variable domain, with the rest obtained from reference TRBV11-2 and TRBJ2-6, is as follows: EAGVAQSPRYKIIEKRQSVAFWCNPISGHATLYWYQQILGQGPKLLIQFQNNGVVDDSQLPKDRFSAERLKGVDSTLKIQPAKLEDSAVYLCASRHVGRAANVLTFGAGSRLTVL.

Many counts were recorded for this clonotype. J is TRBJ1-1 and V is TRBV6-2 or TRBV6-3; D is perhaps TRBD1 (5 bases). Trimming stripped 4 bases from V and 11 bases from J, with 20 bases between. Germline CDR1 is MNHEY and CDR2 is SVGEGT. This CDR3 is built from 14 residues. CDR3 sequence reads: CASSSGAPAGSAFF. The CDR3 nucleotides are TGTGCCAGCAGTTCCGGGGCCCCTGCCGGGTCCGCTTTCTTT.

V is TRBV28 and J is TRBJ2-5, with 7 bases that match TRBD2. Germline CDR1 MDHEN, CDR2 SYDVKM. V shed 4 bases and J 5 bases; nucleotides not matched to a gene: 13. The CDR3 consists of 16 residues. The CDR3 DNA is TGTGCCAGCAGTTCCCCTCCGGGCGGGAGAATGGAGACCCAGTACTTC. Translated, it gives CASSSPPGGRMETQYF.